These 20 T cell receptor beta chains share one sample of origin, sequenced in a study of CD8+ T cells in alopecia areata. RNA, once extracted, was reverse transcribed into cDNA for use as the sequencing template. Here immunoSEQ multiplex PCR was the method, and the copy in TCRdb shows in-frame clones only, minus some. Of a few hundred thousand clones listed, approximately 40% are singletons. Regarding treatment: oral pan-JAK inhibitor, 5-10 mg twice daily. Sequencing used CD4+ T cells sorted from blood, obtained at approximately week 37, from a patient treated with tofacitinib. Source of these receptors: a human donor with alopecia areata.

The rearrangement uses TRBV11-1 and TRBJ2-7; D not certain. The ends were cut back, 7 bases at V and 5 bases at J, with 18 bases in the middle. The length of the CDR3 is 14 residues. The germline V gene has CDR1 SGHAT and CDR2 FQDESV (reference sequence). CDR3 sequence reads: CASTPPEAVHEQYF. DNA of the CDR3: TGTGCCAGCACCCCGCCCGAGGCGGTCCACGAGCAGTACTTC.

The chain employs TRBV2 and TRBJ2-7; 9 bases map to TRBD1. V lost 1 base, J lost 4 bases, and 2 bases stayed unmatched. CDR3 length: 14 amino acids. Germline CDR1 reads SNHLY; CDR2 reads FYNNEI. CDR3 residues: CASSEVQGAYEQYF. CDR3 in DNA: TGTGCCAGCAGTGAAGTACAGGGGGCTTACGAGCAGTACTTC.

The V and J genes are TRBV29-1 and TRBJ2-7; D might be TRBD1 (5 bases). V lost 6 bases to trimming and J lost 2 bases, with 8 bases between them. The CDR3 runs 11 residues. The germline CDR1 and CDR2 sequences are SQVTM and ANQGSEA. The CDR3, as DNA: TGCAGCGTAACGACAGCCTACGAGCAGTACTTC. The encoded protein is CSVTTAYEQYF.

This sequence joins TRBV7-8 and TRBJ1-3; 8 positions agree with TRBD1. From germline, CDR1 is SGHVS and CDR2 FQNEAQ. V dropped 5 bases and J dropped 4; count of bases not matched to a gene: 13. CDR3 length equals 17 residues. The CDR3 here is CASSPPQFRTGGNTIYF. CDR3 bases: TGTGCCAGCAGCCCTCCACAATTTCGGACAGGGGGAAACACCATATATTTT.

The chain has TRBV28 and TRBJ2-7, with D perhaps matching TRBD1 (6 bases). Trimming stripped 6 bases from V and 5 bases from J, with 14 bases between. Germline CDR1 reads MDHEN; CDR2 reads SYDVKM. The CDR3 spans 13 residues. The CDR3 spells CASSTDRKNEQYF. The CDR3 DNA reads TGTGCCAGCAGCACCGACAGGAAGAACGAGCAGTACTTC.

The J gene is TRBJ2-5, the V gene TRBV2; 9 bases align to TRBD2. The germline CDR1 and CDR2 sequences are SNHLY and FYNNEI. V gave up 5 bases and J gave up 3 bases; unmatched junction bases: 4. CDR3 length equals 14 residues. CDR3 sequence reads: CASSRTSAKETQYF. DNA of the CDR3: TGTGCCAGCAGTCGGACTAGCGCCAAAGAGACCCAGTACTTC.

This clone has more than one count but fewer than ten. V usage is TRBV4-1 and J usage is TRBJ2-2, with D unresolved. The CDR3 contains 17 residues. V was shortened by 0 bases and J by 0 bases, with 11 bases between the two germline ends. In germline, CDR1 is MGHRA, CDR2 YSYEKL. In nucleotides, the CDR3 is TGCGCCAGCAGCCAAGAAGCGACCGGAGCGAACACCGGGGAGCTGTTTTTT. Translating gives CASSQEATGANTGELFF.

This clone appeared a few times. This CDR3 is CASSLDLLSYNEQFF. The CDR3 DNA sequence: TGTGCCAGCAGCTTAGATTTACTCTCCTACAATGAGCAGTTCTTC. The chain joins TRBV7-9 to TRBJ2-1; D is uncertain. Germline CDR1 reads SEHNR; CDR2 reads FQNEAQ (reference sequence). Trimming left V 1 base short and J 0 bases short, with 7 bases between. The CDR3 is 15 amino acids.

This clone has a handful of counts. V gene TRBV23-1 combines with J gene TRBJ2-1, with D possibly being TRBD1 (5 bases). TRBV23-1 has ORF status, its function being uncertain. V was clipped by 3 bases and J by 3 bases, with 24 bases between them. CDR3 size: 19 residues. The DNA of the CDR3 is TGCGCCAGCAGTCATAGTCCAGGGCAAAAGAGCAAGGACTACAATGAGCAGTTCTTC. Translation: CASSHSPGQKSKDYNEQFF.

J is TRBJ1-1 and V is TRBV7-9; no clear D gene. Germline V gene data show CDR1 as SEHNR and CDR2 as FQNEAQ (reference sequence). The CDR3 is 14 amino acids. Trimming took off 8 bases at V and 4 bases at J, with 17 bases between the two ends. The CDR3 region is CASGRQSSSTEAFF. The CDR3 DNA follows: TGTGCCAGCGGTCGCCAATCAAGTTCCACTGAAGCTTTCTTT. The full variable domain, rest sourced from reference TRBV7-9 and TRBJ1-1, is DTGVSQNPRHKITKRGQNVTFRCDPISEHNRLYWYRQTLGQGPEFLTYFQNEAQLEKSRLLSDRFSAERPKGSFSTLEIQRTEQGDSAMYLCASGRQSSSTEAFFGQGTRLTVV.

The chain carries TRBV7-9 and TRBJ2-1; 8 bases map to TRBD2. J gave up 7 bases and V 5 bases, and 10 bases lay outside the gene matches. The V gene's germline CDR1 is SEHNR and CDR2 FQNEAQ (reference sequence). CDR3 length: 15 amino acids. The CDR3 loop reads CASSPTLAGRNEQFF. The CDR3 nucleotides read TGTGCCAGCAGCCCTACGTTAGCGGGAAGGAATGAGCAGTTCTTC.

V usage is TRBV30 and J usage is TRBJ2-7, with 7 positions matching TRBD2. This CDR3 is 16 amino acids long. Germline assignment: CDR1 GTSNPN and CDR2 SVGIG (reference sequence). V was clipped by 0 bases and J by 2 bases; unmatched bases: 10. The DNA for the CDR3 is TGTGCCTGGAGTGTTTTATTGGCTAGCGGACCCTACGAGCAGTACTTC. Protein: CAWSVLLASGPYEQYF.

The genes are TRBV14 and TRBJ1-2, with 7 bases identical to TRBD1. CDR3 length: 14 residues. Germline CDR1 reads SGHDN; CDR2 reads FVKESK. The V segment lost 4 bases and the J segment 2 bases; nucleotides outside the gene matches: 4. The CDR3 DNA reads as TGTGCCAGCAGCCTATCACAGGGGAACTATGGCTACACCTTC. Its translation: CASSLSQGNYGYTF.

The rearrangement joins TRBV27 to TRBJ2-3; 7 bases match TRBD1. The CDR3 is 17 residues long. Germline V lookup: CDR1 MNHEY, CDR2 SMNVEV (reference sequence). Trimming cost V 4 bases and J 1 base; bases outside gene matches: 11. The CDR3: CASSSYSQGSGTDTQYF. CDR3 coding DNA: TGTGCCAGCAGTTCTTACTCACAGGGGAGCGGCACAGATACGCAGTATTTT.

This rearrangement joins TRBV2 to TRBJ2-2; D ambiguous. CDR1 and CDR2 from the germline V gene are SNHLY and FYNNEI. V shed 6 bases and J shed 2 bases, with 10 bases lying between them. CDR3 size: 14 residues. The CDR3 region has the DNA TGTGCCAGCAGCACCCTAGGCAACACCGGGGAGCTGTTTTTT. This gives the protein CASSTLGNTGELFF.

V usage is TRBV4-3 and J usage is TRBJ1-6; 9 bases fit TRBD1. V shed 6 bases and J 7 bases; nucleotides not matched to a gene: 7. This CDR3 is built from 15 residues. Germline V gene lookup returns CDR1 LGHNA and CDR2 YSLEER. The CDR3 coding sequence is TGCGCCAGCAGTCGGGGGACAGGGCAGAATTCACCCCTCCACTTT. This translates into CASSRGTGQNSPLHF.

This chain joins TRBV28 and TRBJ2-7, with 9 bases lining up with TRBD2. CDR1 and CDR2 (germline): MDHEN, SYDVKM. Trimming removed 7 bases from V and 8 bases from J; junction bases left unmatched: 15. The CDR3 spans 15 residues. The CDR3 DNA sequence: TGTGCCAGCACGACCCCAGCGGGAGGTGGCGGAAAGCAGTACTTC. Its translation: CASTTPAGGGGKQYF.

This clone was picked up a small number of times. The same CDR3 can be traced to other DNA sequences in this sample. This chain links TRBV29-1 with TRBJ2-1; unclear D gene. This CDR3 is built from 11 residues. V was pared by 6 bases and J by 4 bases, with 7 bases between. Germline values: CDR1 SQVTM, CDR2 ANQGSEA. For the CDR3, the DNA is TGCAGCGTCGGTTTATACAATGAGCAGTTCTTC. It encodes CSVGLYNEQFF.

V gene TRBV9 combines with J gene TRBJ2-1, with 9 bases lining up with TRBD2. Germline V CDR1 and CDR2: SGDLS, YYNGEE. This CDR3 is 15 amino acids long. J was trimmed by 6 bases and V by 0 bases; bases with no gene match: 4. The CDR3 region has the DNA TGTGCCAGCAGCGTAGGAGCGGGAGGAGGCAATGAGCAGTTCTTC. The encoded protein is CASSVGAGGGNEQFF.

This clone came up a few times. Relative to the germline gene, one junction end is altered; a read error may explain this. CDR3 nucleotide sequence: TGCAGCGTTGGCCGGCGACTAGCGAAAACCGGGGAGCTGTTTTTT. Protein product: CSVGRRLAKTGELFF. The V gene is TRBV29-1, the J gene TRBJ2-2, with TRBD2 matching 8 bases. Germline-derived CDR1 and CDR2 are SQVTM and ANQGSEA. CDR3 size: 15 residues.